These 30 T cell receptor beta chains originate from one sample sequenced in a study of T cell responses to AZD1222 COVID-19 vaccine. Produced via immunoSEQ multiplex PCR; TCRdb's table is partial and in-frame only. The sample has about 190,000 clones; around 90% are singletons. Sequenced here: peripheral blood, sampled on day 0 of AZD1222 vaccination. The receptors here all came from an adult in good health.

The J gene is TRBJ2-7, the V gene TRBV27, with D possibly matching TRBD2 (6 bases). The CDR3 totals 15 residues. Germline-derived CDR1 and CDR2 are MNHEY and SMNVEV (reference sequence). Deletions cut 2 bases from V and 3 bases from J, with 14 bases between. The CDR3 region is CASSLGASANYEQYF. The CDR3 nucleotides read TGTGCCAGCAGTTTAGGGGCTAGCGCAAACTACGAGCAGTACTTC.

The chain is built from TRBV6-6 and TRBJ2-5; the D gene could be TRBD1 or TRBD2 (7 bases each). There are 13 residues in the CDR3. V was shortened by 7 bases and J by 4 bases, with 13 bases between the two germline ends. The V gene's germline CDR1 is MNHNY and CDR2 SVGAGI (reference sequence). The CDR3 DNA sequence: TGTGCCAGCACCCAGGGGGGGCTAGAGACCCAGTACTTC. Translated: CASTQGGLETQYF.

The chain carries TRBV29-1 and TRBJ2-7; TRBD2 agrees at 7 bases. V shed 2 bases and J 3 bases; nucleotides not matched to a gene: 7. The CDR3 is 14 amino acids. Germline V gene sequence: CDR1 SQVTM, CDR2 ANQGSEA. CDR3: CSVEFGEGFYEQYF. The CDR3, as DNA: TGCAGCGTTGAATTCGGGGAGGGCTTCTACGAGCAGTACTTC.

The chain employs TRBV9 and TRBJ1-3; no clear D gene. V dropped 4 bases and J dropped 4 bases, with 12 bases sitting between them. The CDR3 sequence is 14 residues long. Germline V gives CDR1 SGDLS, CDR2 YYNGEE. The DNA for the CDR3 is TGTGCCAGCAGCCCCAAGGGTGAGGGAAACACCATATATTTT. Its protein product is CASSPKGEGNTIYF.

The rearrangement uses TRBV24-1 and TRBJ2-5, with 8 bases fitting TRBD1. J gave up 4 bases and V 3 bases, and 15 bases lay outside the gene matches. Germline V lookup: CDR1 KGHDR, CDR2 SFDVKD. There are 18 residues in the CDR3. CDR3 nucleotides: TGTGCCACCAGTGATCCCAATCCACCGGGCAGGGGGCGAGAGACCCAGTACTTC. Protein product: CATSDPNPPGRGRETQYF.

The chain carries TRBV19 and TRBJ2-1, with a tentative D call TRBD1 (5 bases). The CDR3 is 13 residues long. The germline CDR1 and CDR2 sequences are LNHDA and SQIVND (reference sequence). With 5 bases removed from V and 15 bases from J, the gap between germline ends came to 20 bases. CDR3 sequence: CASSPSLGENGFF. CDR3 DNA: TGTGCCAGTAGTCCGTCGCTAGGGGAAAATGGGTTCTTC. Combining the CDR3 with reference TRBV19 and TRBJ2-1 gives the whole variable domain DGGITQSPKYLFRKEGQNVTLSCEQNLNHDAMYWYRQDPGQGLRLIYYSQIVNDFQKGDIAEGYSVSREKKESFPLTVTSAQKNPTAFYLCASSPSLGENGFFGPGTRLTVL.

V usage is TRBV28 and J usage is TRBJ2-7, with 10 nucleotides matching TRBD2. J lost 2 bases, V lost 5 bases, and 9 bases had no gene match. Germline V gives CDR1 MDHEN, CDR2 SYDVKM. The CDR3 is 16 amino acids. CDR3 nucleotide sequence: TGTGCCAGCAGTGAGACTAGCGGGCTCCTGACCTACGAGCAGTACTTC. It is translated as CASSETSGLLTYEQYF.

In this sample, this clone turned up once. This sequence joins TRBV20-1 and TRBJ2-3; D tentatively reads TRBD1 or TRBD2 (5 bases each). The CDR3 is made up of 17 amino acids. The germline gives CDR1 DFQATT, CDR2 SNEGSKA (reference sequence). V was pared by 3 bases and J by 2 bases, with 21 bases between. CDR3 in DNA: TGCAGTGCTAGTTTTGGGGGTCCAGTAGGGTCCACAGATACGCAGTATTTT. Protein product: CSASFGGPVGSTDTQYF.

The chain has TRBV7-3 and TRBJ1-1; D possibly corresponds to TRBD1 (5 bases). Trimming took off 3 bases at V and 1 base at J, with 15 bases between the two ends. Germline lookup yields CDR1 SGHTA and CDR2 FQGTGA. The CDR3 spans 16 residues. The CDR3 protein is CASSFLPGRGNTEAFF. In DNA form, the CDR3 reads TGTGCCAGCAGCTTCCTTCCGGGGCGCGGGAACACTGAAGCTTTCTTT.

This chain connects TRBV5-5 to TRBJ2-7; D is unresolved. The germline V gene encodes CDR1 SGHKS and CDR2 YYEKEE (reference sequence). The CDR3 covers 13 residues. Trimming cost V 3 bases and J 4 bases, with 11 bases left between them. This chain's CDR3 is CASSYSLEYEQYF. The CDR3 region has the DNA TGTGCCAGCAGCTACTCCCTTGAGTACGAGCAGTACTTC.

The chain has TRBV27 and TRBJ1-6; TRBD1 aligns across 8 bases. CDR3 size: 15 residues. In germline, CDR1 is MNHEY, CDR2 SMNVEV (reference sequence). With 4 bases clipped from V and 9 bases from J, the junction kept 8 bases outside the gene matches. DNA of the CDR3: TGTGCCAGCAGTTATACAGGGGGTGTAGGTTCACCCCTCCACTTT. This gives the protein CASSYTGGVGSPLHF.

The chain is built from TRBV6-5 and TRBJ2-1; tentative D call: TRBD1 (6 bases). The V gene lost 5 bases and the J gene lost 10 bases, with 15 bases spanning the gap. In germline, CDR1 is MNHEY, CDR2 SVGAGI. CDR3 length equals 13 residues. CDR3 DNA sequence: TGTGCCAGCAGTCTTAGGGGGATGTCGGAGCAGTTCTTC. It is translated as CASSLRGMSEQFF.

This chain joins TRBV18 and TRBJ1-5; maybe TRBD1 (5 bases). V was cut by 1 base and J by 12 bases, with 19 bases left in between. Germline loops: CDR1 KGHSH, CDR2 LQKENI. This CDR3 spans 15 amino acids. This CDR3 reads CASSPLGSKRGDQHF. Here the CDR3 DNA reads TGTGCCAGCTCACCACTAGGGTCAAAACGGGGGGACCAGCATTTT.

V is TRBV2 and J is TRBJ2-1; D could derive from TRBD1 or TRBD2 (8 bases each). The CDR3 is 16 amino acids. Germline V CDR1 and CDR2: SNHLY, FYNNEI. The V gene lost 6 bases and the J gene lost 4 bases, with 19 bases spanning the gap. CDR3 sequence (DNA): TGTGCCAGCAGCCGGGAGGGGACAGGACCATACAATGAGCAGTTCTTC. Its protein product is CASSREGTGPYNEQFF.

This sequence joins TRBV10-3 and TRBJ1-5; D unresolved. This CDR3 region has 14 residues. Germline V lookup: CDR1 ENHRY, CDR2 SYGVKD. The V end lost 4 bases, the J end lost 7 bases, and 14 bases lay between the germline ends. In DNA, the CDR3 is TGTGCCATCAGTGCGGACGGAAGGATGCAGCCCCAGCATTTT. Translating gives CAISADGRMQPQHF.

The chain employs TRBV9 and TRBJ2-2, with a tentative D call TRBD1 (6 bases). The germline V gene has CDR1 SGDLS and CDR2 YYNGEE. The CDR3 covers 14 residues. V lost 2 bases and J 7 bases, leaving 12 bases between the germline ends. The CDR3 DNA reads TGTGCCAGCAGCGTTAGACAGGCCAGCGGGGAGCTGTTTTTT. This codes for CASSVRQASGELFF.

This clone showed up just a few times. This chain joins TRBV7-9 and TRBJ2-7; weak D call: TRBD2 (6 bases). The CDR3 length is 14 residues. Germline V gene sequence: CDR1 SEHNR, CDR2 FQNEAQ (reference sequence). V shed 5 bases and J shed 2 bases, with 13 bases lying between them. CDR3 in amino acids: CASSAGGMPYEQYF. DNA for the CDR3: TGTGCCAGCAGCGCCGGAGGGATGCCCTACGAGCAGTACTTC.

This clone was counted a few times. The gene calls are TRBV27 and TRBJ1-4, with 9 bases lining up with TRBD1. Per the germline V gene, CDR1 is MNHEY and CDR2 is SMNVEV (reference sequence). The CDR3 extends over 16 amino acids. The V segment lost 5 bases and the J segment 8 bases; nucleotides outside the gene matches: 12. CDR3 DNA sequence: TGTGCCAGCAGTCCAATTCCCGGGACAGGGCGCGAAAAACTGTTTTTT. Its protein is CASSPIPGTGREKLFF.

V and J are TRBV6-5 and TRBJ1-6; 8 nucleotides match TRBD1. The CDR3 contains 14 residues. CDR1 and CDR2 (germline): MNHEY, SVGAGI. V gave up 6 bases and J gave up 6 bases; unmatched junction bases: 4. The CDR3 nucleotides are TGTGCCAGCAGCCGGACAGGGATTAATTCACCCCTCCACTTT. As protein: CASSRTGINSPLHF.

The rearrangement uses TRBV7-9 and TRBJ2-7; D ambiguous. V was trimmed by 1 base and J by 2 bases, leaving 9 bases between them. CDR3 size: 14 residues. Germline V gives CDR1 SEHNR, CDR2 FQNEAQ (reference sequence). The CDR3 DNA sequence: TGTGCCAGCAGCTTAGATGGGTTTCCCTACGAGCAGTACTTC. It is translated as CASSLDGFPYEQYF.

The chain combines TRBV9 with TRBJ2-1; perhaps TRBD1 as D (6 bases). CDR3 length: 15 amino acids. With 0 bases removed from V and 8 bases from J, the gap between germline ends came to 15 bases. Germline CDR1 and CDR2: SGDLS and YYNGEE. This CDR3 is CASSVAGHLSDEQFF. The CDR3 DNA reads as TGTGCCAGCAGCGTAGCGGGACACCTAAGCGATGAGCAGTTCTTC.

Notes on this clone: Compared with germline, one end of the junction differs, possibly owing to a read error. The CDR3 is CASSLGGQGGGANVLTF. The CDR3 nucleotides are TGTGCTAGCAGCTTAGGAGGACAGGGTGGAGGGGCCAACGTCCTGACTTTC. The rearrangement links TRBV7-7 to TRBJ2-6; TRBD1 matches 8 bases. The CDR3 loop spans 17 amino acids. The V gene's germline CDR1 is SSHAT and CDR2 FNYEAQ (reference sequence). Complete variable domain (other parts from reference TRBV7-7 and TRBJ2-6): GAGVSQSPRYKVTKRGQDVTLRCDPISSHATLYWYQQALGQGPEFLTYFNYEAQPDKSGLPSDRFSAERPEGSISTLTIQRTEQRDSAMYRCASSLGGQGGGANVLTFGAGSRLTVL.

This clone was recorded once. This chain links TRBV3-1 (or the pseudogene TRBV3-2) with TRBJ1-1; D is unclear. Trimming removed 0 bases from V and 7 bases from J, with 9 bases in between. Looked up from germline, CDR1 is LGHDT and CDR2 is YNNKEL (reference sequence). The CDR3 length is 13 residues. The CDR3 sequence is CASSQDWGIEAFF. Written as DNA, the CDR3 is TGTGCCAGCAGCCAAGATTGGGGAATTGAAGCTTTCTTT.

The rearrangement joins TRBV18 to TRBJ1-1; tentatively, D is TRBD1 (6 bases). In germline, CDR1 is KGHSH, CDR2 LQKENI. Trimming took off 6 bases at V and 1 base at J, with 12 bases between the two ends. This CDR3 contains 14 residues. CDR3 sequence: CASSAGGANTEAFF. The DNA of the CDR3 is TGTGCCAGCTCCGCCGGGGGGGCGAACACTGAAGCTTTCTTT.

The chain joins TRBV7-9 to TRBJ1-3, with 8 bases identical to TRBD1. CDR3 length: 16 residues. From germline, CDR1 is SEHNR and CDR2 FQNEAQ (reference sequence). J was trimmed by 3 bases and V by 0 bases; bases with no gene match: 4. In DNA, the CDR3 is TGTGCCAGCAGCTTAGCGGACAGGGAGGATGGAAACACCATATATTTT. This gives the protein CASSLADREDGNTIYF.

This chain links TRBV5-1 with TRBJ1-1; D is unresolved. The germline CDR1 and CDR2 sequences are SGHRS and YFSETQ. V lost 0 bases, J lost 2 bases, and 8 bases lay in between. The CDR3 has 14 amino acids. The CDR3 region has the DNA TGCGCCAGCAGCTTGGAAGGGAGTAACACTGAAGCTTTCTTT. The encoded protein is CASSLEGSNTEAFF.

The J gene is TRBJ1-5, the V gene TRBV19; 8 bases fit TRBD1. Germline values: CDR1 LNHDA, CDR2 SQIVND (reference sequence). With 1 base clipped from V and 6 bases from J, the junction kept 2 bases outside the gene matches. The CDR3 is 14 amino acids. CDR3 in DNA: TGTGCCAGTAGTATAGCAGGGGGCGGTCAGCCCCAGCATTTT. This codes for CASSIAGGGQPQHF.

CDR3 loop: CATSNLRSNQPQHF. The CDR3 region has the DNA TGTGCCACCAGCAATCTTAGAAGCAATCAGCCCCAGCATTTT. This chain uses TRBV15 with TRBJ1-5, with unresolved D. Trimming shortened V by 4 bases and J by 1 base, and 8 bases separated the two germline ends. Germline CDR1 is LNHNV and CDR2 is YYDKDF (reference sequence). The CDR3 has 14 amino acids. Variable domain in full (rest from reference TRBV15 and TRBJ1-5): DAMVIQNPRYQVTQFGKPVTLSCSQTLNHNVMYWYQQKSSQAPKLLFHYYDKDFNNEADTPDNFQSRRPNTSFCFLDIRSPGLGDTAMYLCATSNLRSNQPQHFGDGTRLSIL.

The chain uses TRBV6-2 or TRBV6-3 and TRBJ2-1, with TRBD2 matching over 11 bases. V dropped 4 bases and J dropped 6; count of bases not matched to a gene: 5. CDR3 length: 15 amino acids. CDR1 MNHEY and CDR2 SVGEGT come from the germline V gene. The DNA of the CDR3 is TGTGCCAGCAGTTTCCGAGGACTAGCGGGCAATGAGCAGTTCTTC. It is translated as CASSFRGLAGNEQFF.

CDR3 amino acids: CASARGASGTYGSEQYF. For the CDR3, the DNA is TGCGCCAGCGCCCGGGGGGCTAGCGGAACATATGGGTCCGAGCAGTACTTC. This sequence joins TRBV5-1 and TRBJ2-7; D perhaps matches TRBD2 (7 bases). Germline loops: CDR1 SGHRS, CDR2 YFSETQ. The CDR3 totals 17 residues. The V and J ends lost 7 bases and 6 bases respectively, with 29 bases between them.